This entry lists 20 T cell receptor beta chains sequenced from one sample in a study of shared clonotypes between healthy human individuals (dated by TCRdb to about 2020). The receptor library was made with the immunoSEQ multiplex PCR assay. TCRdb carries this immuneACCESS record with in-frame sequences only. Its versions omit some clonotypes, under half of them owing to an unresolved V gene in the studies checked, with the rest unexplained. This sample has 2,500,000 or so clones in its table, and 93% of those were observed once. The leading ten clones occupy around 0.4% of the sample. The material sequenced was naive CD4+ T cells from PBMCs. Read against the paper, the sample's cell subset or site label means: CD45RA+ positively selected. The receptors originated from a man younger than 30 in good health. Some clones in this sample may be carry-over from other donors' samples.

V usage is TRBV28 and J usage is TRBJ2-1; TRBD1 agrees at 9 bases. The junction had 4 bases not matched to a gene; V was cut back by 6 bases and J by 7 bases. CDR1 and CDR2 (germline): MDHEN, SYDVKM. There are 13 residues in the CDR3. CDR3 in amino acids: CASRMTGGNEQFF. DNA for the CDR3: TGTGCCAGCAGAATGACAGGGGGGAATGAGCAGTTCTTC.

The V and J genes are TRBV28 and TRBJ2-6; maybe TRBD1 (5 bases). This CDR3 is built from 16 residues. The germline V and J ends were trimmed by 2 bases and 0 bases, with 8 bases remaining between them. Germline V gene lookup returns CDR1 MDHEN and CDR2 SYDVKM. CDR3 loop: CASSLRGGSGANVLTF. CDR3 nucleotides: TGTGCCAGCAGTTTAAGGGGCGGCTCTGGGGCCAACGTCCTGACTTTC.

The rearrangement links TRBV5-1 to TRBJ2-2, with D perhaps TRBD1 (6 bases). Germline V gene sequence: CDR1 SGHRS, CDR2 YFSETQ. This CDR3 contains 13 residues. Trimming removed 3 bases at V and 7 bases at J, with 10 bases between. CDR3 amino acids: CASSYTGFGELFF. CDR3 nucleotides: TGCGCCAGCAGCTATACAGGGTTCGGGGAGCTGTTTTTT.

The CDR3 DNA is TGTGCCAGCAGCCCCCGGGGGCAGATCCTTTTCGGAAAACTGTTTTTT. Its translation is CASSPRGQILFGKLFF. The J gene is TRBJ1-4, the V gene TRBV6-6; D is possibly TRBD1 (6 bases). From germline, CDR1 is MNHNY and CDR2 SVGAGI (reference sequence). V dropped 6 bases and J dropped 10 bases, with 24 bases sitting between them. The CDR3 is 16 amino acids.

The rearrangement joins TRBV19 to TRBJ2-7; D is unresolved. The length of the CDR3 is 15 residues. Germline V gene data show CDR1 as LNHDA and CDR2 as SQIVND (reference sequence). V lost 5 bases, J lost 0 bases, and 14 bases lay in between. The CDR3 DNA reads TGTGCCAGTAGTGGGCATAGGACGTACTCCTACGAGCAGTACTTC. It yields the protein CASSGHRTYSYEQYF.

J is TRBJ1-4 and V is TRBV5-1, with 8 nucleotides matching TRBD1. CDR3 length: 15 residues. The germline gives CDR1 SGHRS, CDR2 YFSETQ. Germline trimming cut 2 bases from V and 5 bases from J; bases unmatched to any gene: 5. CDR3 DNA sequence: TGCGCCAGCAGCTTATTCACAGGGGGAAATGAAAAACTGTTTTTT. Translating gives CASSLFTGGNEKLFF.

The chain couples TRBV10-3 to TRBJ1-1; D gene uncertain. Germline loops: CDR1 ENHRY, CDR2 SYGVKD. V shed 3 bases and J shed 2 bases, with 10 bases lying between them. This CDR3 is 14 amino acids long. The CDR3 is CAISDEAPNTEAFF. The CDR3 coding sequence is TGTGCCATCAGTGATGAAGCGCCTAACACTGAAGCTTTCTTT.

The chain joins TRBV11-2 to TRBJ1-2; 7 nucleotides align to TRBD1. Trimming cost V 5 bases and J 1 base; bases outside gene matches: 10. Germline loops: CDR1 SGHAT, CDR2 FQNNGV. The CDR3 consists of 16 residues. The CDR3 here is CASSTLQGPFNYGYTF. As DNA, the CDR3 is TGTGCCAGCAGCACCTTACAGGGGCCTTTTAACTATGGCTACACCTTC.

V is TRBV5-6 and J is TRBJ1-5; 12 bases align to TRBD1. Trimming took 3 bases from V and 2 from J; bases not matched to a gene: 3. The germline CDR1 and CDR2 sequences are SGHDT and YYEEEE. This CDR3 spans 16 amino acids. The CDR3 loop reads CASSWGTGGGNQPQHF. The CDR3 DNA reads TGTGCCAGCAGCTGGGGGACAGGGGGCGGCAATCAGCCCCAGCATTTT.

The rearrangement links TRBV9 to TRBJ2-5, with D possibly being TRBD1 or TRBD2 (6 bases each). CDR3 length: 15 residues. V was shortened by 0 bases and J by 1 base, with 10 bases between the two germline ends. Germline values: CDR1 SGDLS, CDR2 YYNGEE. The CDR3 DNA sequence: TGTGCCAGCAGCGTAGTCCCGGGGGCCCAAGAGACCCAGTACTTC. Translation: CASSVVPGAQETQYF. The full variable domain, its missing parts supplied by reference TRBV9 and TRBJ2-5, is DSGVTQTPKHLITATGQRVTLRCSPRSGDLSVYWYQQSLDQGLQFLIQYYNGEERAKGNILERFSAQQFPDLHSELNLSSLELGDSALYFCASSVVPGAQETQYFGPGTRLLVL.

This clone has just one count. This rearrangement joins TRBV5-1 to TRBJ1-2, with 7 bases fitting TRBD1. There are 15 residues in the CDR3. V lost 0 bases to trimming and J lost 5 bases; unmatched junction nucleotides: 7. Germline V lookup: CDR1 SGHRS, CDR2 YFSETQ. DNA for the CDR3: TGCGCCAGCAGCTTGGCTCCAGGGGGGATGTATGGCTACACCTTC. Its protein product is CASSLAPGGMYGYTF.

V and J are TRBV15 and TRBJ1-2; D possibly corresponds to TRBD1 (5 bases). Germline CDR1 LNHNV, CDR2 YYDKDF (reference sequence). The V and J ends lost 3 bases and 4 bases respectively, with 12 bases between them. The CDR3 consists of 14 residues. CDR3 sequence (DNA): TGTGCCACCAGCAGGCGCGTGGGGACCTATGGCTACACCTTC. Translation: CATSRRVGTYGYTF.

In this sample, this clone turned up once. This rearrangement joins TRBV2 to TRBJ2-7; 7 bases fit TRBD1. V was clipped by 6 bases and J by 2 bases; unmatched bases: 7. From germline, CDR1 is SNHLY and CDR2 FYNNEI. The CDR3 runs 14 residues. This CDR3 reads CASRRDSQAYEQYF. The CDR3 DNA reads as TGTGCCAGCAGGAGGGACAGCCAGGCCTACGAGCAGTACTTC.

CDR3 loop: CARSSRRWGEKLFF. The CDR3 DNA reads as TGTGCCAGAAGCTCCCGAAGGTGGGGTGAAAAACTGTTTTTT. The chain couples TRBV5-3 to TRBJ1-4; D uncertain. TRBV5-3 is annotated as an ORF whose role is uncertain. The germline V and J ends were trimmed by 3 bases and 7 bases, with 13 bases remaining between them. The CDR3 covers 14 residues.

V and J are TRBV28 and TRBJ1-2, with 9 bases lining up with TRBD1. The CDR3 length is 14 residues. The V and J ends lost 6 bases and 6 bases, in that order; junction bases with no gene match: 8. Germline V gene data show CDR1 as MDHEN and CDR2 as SYDVKM. Here the CDR3 reads CASRAGTGWHGYTF. As DNA, the CDR3 is TGTGCCAGCAGGGCCGGGACAGGGTGGCATGGCTACACCTTC.

This chain joins TRBV28 and TRBJ1-2; 9 positions match TRBD1. The CDR3 extends over 14 amino acids. J lost 9 bases, V lost 2 bases, and 7 bases had no gene match. CDR1 is MDHEN, CDR2 SYDVKM, per germline. Written as DNA, the CDR3 is TGTGCCAGCAGTTTAGTGACAGGGGGTCGGAGCTACACCTTC. It encodes CASSLVTGGRSYTF.

The V and J genes are TRBV15 and TRBJ1-2; unclear D gene. Germline-derived CDR1 and CDR2 are LNHNV and YYDKDF (reference sequence). The V end lost 0 bases, the J end lost 7 bases, and 9 bases lay between the germline ends. This CDR3 has 13 residues. CDR3 sequence reads: CATSRDRMGGYTF. As DNA, the CDR3 is TGTGCCACCAGCAGAGATCGAATGGGTGGCTACACCTTC.

The rearrangement links TRBV6-1 to TRBJ1-4; D might be TRBD1 (5 bases). The CDR3 extends over 15 amino acids. CDR1 and CDR2 (germline): MNHNS, SASEGT. Trimming removed 1 base from V and 7 bases from J, with 13 bases in between. The CDR3 is CASSEGPGRGEKLFF. The CDR3 nucleotides are TGTGCCAGCAGTGAAGGTCCGGGGCGAGGTGAAAAACTGTTTTTT.

The chain carries TRBV28 and TRBJ2-7; D uncertain. Trimming stripped 5 bases from V and 4 bases from J, with 12 bases between. The CDR3 extends over 13 amino acids. Per germline, CDR1 MDHEN and CDR2 SYDVKM. The CDR3 DNA follows: TGTGCCAGCAGTCCAAGACTCATTTACGAGCAGTACTTC. Protein: CASSPRLIYEQYF.

The chain uses TRBV10-3 and TRBJ2-1, with TRBD2 identical over 10 bases. V lost 8 bases, J lost 4 bases, and 11 bases stayed unmatched. The CDR3 is made up of 16 amino acids. The V gene's germline CDR1 is ENHRY and CDR2 SYGVKD. The CDR3 DNA sequence: TGTGCCATCGGGGGAGCGGGAGGGCCAAAATACAATGAGCAGTTCTTC. This codes for CAIGGAGGPKYNEQFF.